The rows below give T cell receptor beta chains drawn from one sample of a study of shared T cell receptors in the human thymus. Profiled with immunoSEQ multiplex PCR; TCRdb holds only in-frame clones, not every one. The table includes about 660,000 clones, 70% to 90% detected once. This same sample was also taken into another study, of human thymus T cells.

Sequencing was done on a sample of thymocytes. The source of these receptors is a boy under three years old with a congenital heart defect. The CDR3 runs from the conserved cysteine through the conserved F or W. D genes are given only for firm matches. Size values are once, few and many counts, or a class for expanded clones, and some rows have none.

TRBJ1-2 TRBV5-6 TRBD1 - TGTGCCAGCAGCCGTCCCGGGACAGGGGCCTATGGCTACACCTTC CASSRPGTGAYGYTF
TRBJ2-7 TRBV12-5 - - TGTGCTAGTGGTTCCTCGCCCAAAACCTCCTACGAGCAGTACTTC CASGSSPKTSYEQYF
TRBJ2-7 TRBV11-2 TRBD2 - TGTGCCAGCAGTTCTACCCGTACTAGCGGGAGTTACGAGCAGTACTTC CASSSTRTSGSYEQYF
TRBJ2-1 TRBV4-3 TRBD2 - TGCGCCAGCAGCCAAGGGCTAGCGGGAGGGCTGAATGAGCAGTTCTTC CASSQGLAGGLNEQFF
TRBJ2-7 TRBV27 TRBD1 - TGTGCCAGCAGTTCCTGGACAGGGGGCGCGCAAAACGAGCAGTACTTC CASSSWTGGAQNEQYF
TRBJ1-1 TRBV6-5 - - TGTGCCAGCAGTAGGACAGAATGCAAGAACACTGAAGCTTTCTTT CASSRTECKNTEAFF
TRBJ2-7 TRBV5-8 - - TGTGCCAGCAGCCGCACTACCCGGCAGTACTTC CASSRTTRQYF
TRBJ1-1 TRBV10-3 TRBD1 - TGTGCCATCAGTGAGGGAAGGGGGCCGGACACTGAAGCTTTCTTT CAISEGRGPDTEAFF
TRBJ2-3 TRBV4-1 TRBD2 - TGCGCCAGCAGCCTTTCCGAGCGGGAGGGCCGGGAAGATACGCAGTATTTT CASSLSEREGREDTQYF
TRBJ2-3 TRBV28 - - TGTGCCACCGCGGCCTTTTATACGCAGTATTTT CATAAFYTQYF
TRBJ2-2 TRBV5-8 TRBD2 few TGTGCCAGCAGCCACCGGACTAGCGGGAGAATCGGGGAGCTGTTTTTT CASSHRTSGRIGELFF
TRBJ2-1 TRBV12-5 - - TGTGCTAGTGGTCCCCCGTGGCCGAGGGCCTACAATGAGCAGTTCTTC CASGPPWPRAYNEQFF
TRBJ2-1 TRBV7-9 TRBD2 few TGTGCCAGCAGCTTAGCGAGACTAGCGGGACCGGGTGAGCAGTTCTTC CASSLARLAGPGEQFF
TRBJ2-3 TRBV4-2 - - TGTGCCAGCAGCCTCGCCGGTCGGGAGTCGGTAGATACGCAGTATTTT CASSLAGRESVDTQYF
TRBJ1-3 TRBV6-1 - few TGTGCCAGCAGTGAAGGGGCAGGGTCTGGAAACACCATATATTTT CASSEGAGSGNTIYF
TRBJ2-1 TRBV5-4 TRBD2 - TGTGCCAGCAGCTCGAGGCGGGAGGGTAATGAGCAGTTCTTC CASSSRREGNEQFF
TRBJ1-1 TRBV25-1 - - TGTGCCAGCAGGGGGTGGGGGGGGGCTGAAGCTTTCTTT CASRGWGGAEAFF